Listed below are T cell receptor beta chains from one sample, sequenced in a study of T-cell reconstitution after alpha-beta-depleted transplantation in children. TCRdb fed the PCR reads into MiXCR, producing one record per CDR3 protein. The data show about 400,000 distinct CDR3 sequences, with roughly 15% seen just once and over 25% held by the top ten. Here the sequenced sample was PBMCs, mostly from graft donor cells, taken 360 days after TCRalphabeta/CD19-depleted stem cell transplant. The receptors shown here come from a boy in the first two years of life who had a stem cell transplant for Wiskott-Aldrich syndrome, so the T cells may come from the graft donor. The CDR3 runs from the conserved cysteine through the conserved F or W. A D gene is named only where the DNA matches it firmly. Clone size is shown for a subset of rows, as once, few, many or a class of expanded clone.

clone_size,d_call,v_call,j_call,cdr3_aa,cdr3_nt
few,.,TRBV29-1,TRBJ2-7,CSVALKGPYEQYF,TGCAGCGTTGCCCTAAAAGGTCCCTACGAGCAGTACTTC
.,TRBD2,TRBV12-3/TRBV12-4,TRBJ2-2,CASSRGLARELFF,TGTGCCAGCAGTCGCGGACTAGCACGGGAGCTGTTTTTT
many,.,TRBV3-1,TRBJ1-1,CASSQTGRTEAFF,TGTGCCAGCAGCCAAACAGGGAGAACTGAAGCTTTCTTT
.,.,TRBV12-3/TRBV12-4,TRBJ2-1,CASTQLPAPQQFF,TGTGCCAGCACCCAGCTTCCGGCCCCCCAGCAGTTCTTC
.,.,TRBV7-2,TRBJ1-4,CASSAQGFVNEKLFF,TGTGCCAGCAGCGCACAGGGTTTTGTAAACGAAAAACTGTTTTTT
few,TRBD2,TRBV15,TRBJ2-3,CATSRVRLAGGLQGDTQYF,TGTGCCACCAGCAGAGTACGGCTAGCGGGGGGCCTTCAGGGAGATACGCAGTATTTT
once,TRBD1,TRBV4-1,TRBJ2-7,CASSARTGKKTYEQYF,TGCGCCAGCAGCGCCCGGACAGGAAAAAAGACCTACGAGCAGTACTTC
.,.,TRBV11-2,TRBJ1-2,CASSLNFGGGYGYTF,TGTGCCAGCAGCTTAAATTTCGGGGGTGGCTATGGCTACACCTTC
.,TRBD2,TRBV7-2,TRBJ2-5,CASSLALTRTSSYGETQYF,TGTGCCAGCAGCTTAGCATTGACCCGGACTAGTTCTTATGGAGAGACCCAGTACTTC
.,.,TRBV18,TRBJ2-2,CASSSRGRNTGELFF,TGTGCCAGCTCTTCCAGGGGAAGGAACACCGGGGAGCTGTTTTTT
few,.,TRBV15,TRBJ2-1,CATSRDRLIVNEQFF,TGTGCCACCAGCAGAGATAGGTTAATCGTCAATGAGCAGTTCTTC
few,.,TRBV3-1,TRBJ2-2,CASRPGGPLGSGELFF,TGTGCCAGCAGACCCGGGGGGCCCCTGGGTTCCGGGGAGCTGTTTTTT
.,TRBD2,TRBV14,TRBJ2-7,CASSPIPGLAGQLREQYF,TGTGCCAGCAGCCCCATTCCCGGACTAGCGGGACAACTTCGCGAGCAGTACTTC
.,.,TRBV6-5,TRBJ1-2,CASRQGRYGYTF,TGTGCCAGCAGACAGGGACGCTATGGCTACACCTTC
few,.,TRBV12-3/TRBV12-4,TRBJ2-2,CASSFKRGTGELFF,TGTGCCAGCAGTTTCAAGAGAGGCACCGGGGAGCTGTTTTTT
few,.,TRBV20-1,TRBJ1-2,CSARTVNYGYTF,TGCAGTGCTAGGACGGTGAACTATGGCTACACCTTC
.,.,TRBV20-1,TRBJ2-7,CSASPREQYF,TGCAGTGCTAGTCCGCGCGAGCAGTACTTC
.,TRBD1,TRBV7-2,TRBJ1-2,CASSLVDRGDGYTF,TGTGCCAGCAGCTTAGTGGACAGGGGTGACGGCTACACCTTC
.,.,TRBV30,TRBJ1-1,CAWILLNTEAFF,TGTGCCTGGATTCTCCTGAACACTGAAGCTTTCTTT
.,.,TRBV27,TRBJ2-7,CASSPSPGWQYF,TGTGCCAGCAGTCCTTCTCCGGGATGGCAGTACTTC
many,.,TRBV4-1,TRBJ2-7,CASSQVGNYEQYF,TGCGCCAGCAGCCAAGTGGGGAACTACGAGCAGTACTTC
.,.,TRBV11-3,TRBJ2-1,CASSLDLGANEQFF,TGTGCCAGCAGCTTAGATCTTGGGGCTAATGAGCAGTTCTTC
many,.,TRBV12-3/TRBV12-4,TRBJ2-5,CASSLVSLSVARFQETQYF,TGTGCCAGCAGTTTGGTATCCTTGTCGGTGGCTAGGTTTCAAGAGACCCAGTACTTC
few,.,TRBV5-1,TRBJ2-7,CASSLGLGLYEQYF,TGCGCCAGCAGCTTGGGGTTAGGACTCTACGAGCAGTACTTC
few,TRBD1,TRBV4-1,TRBJ1-2,CASSLWTGNYGYTF,TGCGCCAGCAGCCTTTGGACAGGGAACTATGGCTACACCTTC
few,TRBD1,TRBV7-2,TRBJ2-3,CASSPDRVSHTDTQYF,TGTGCCAGCAGCCCCGACAGGGTCAGTCACACAGATACGCAGTATTTT
.,.,TRBV11-2,TRBJ2-6,CASSRSGSGANVLTF,TGTGCCAGCAGCCGTAGCGGATCTGGGGCCAACGTCCTGACTTTC
.,TRBD2,TRBV20-1,TRBJ2-3,CSARTGTITDTQYF,TGCAGTGCCCGAACCGGGACTATCACAGATACGCAGTATTTT
many,.,TRBV3-1,TRBJ1-1,CASSLGWLREHTEAFF,TGTGCCAGCAGCCTCGGATGGCTTAGGGAGCATACTGAAGCTTTCTTT
many,TRBD1,TRBV7-2,TRBJ2-6,CASSPYRDSSGANVLTF,TGTGCCAGCAGCCCCTACCGGGACAGCTCTGGGGCCAACGTCCTGACTTTC
.,.,TRBV3-1,TRBJ2-3,CASSLRVPPEDTQYF,TGTGCCAGCAGCCTCCGGGTCCCACCGGAAGATACGCAGTATTTT
.,.,TRBV21-1,TRBJ1-2,CASSKVRQGESSEVNGYTF,TGTGCCAGCAGCAAAGTGAGACAGGGTGAAAGCTCTGAGGTTAATGGCTACACCTTC
.,.,TRBV29-1,TRBJ2-7,CSVGSTFYEQYF,TGCAGCGTTGGATCGACATTCTACGAGCAGTACTTC
.,TRBD2,TRBV4-3,TRBJ2-7,CASSQEGTSVYEQYF,TGCGCCAGCAGCCAAGAGGGGACTAGCGTCTACGAGCAGTACTTC
.,TRBD1,TRBV7-2,TRBJ2-1,CASSMDRLPYNEQFF,TGTGCCAGCAGCATGGACAGGCTTCCCTACAATGAGCAGTTCTTC
few,.,TRBV20-1,TRBJ2-2,CSAPRAGTGELFF,TGCAGTGCCCCCCGGGCGGGCACCGGGGAGCTGTTTTTT
.,.,TRBV5-1,TRBJ2-7,CASSLGVRQGGTYEQYF,TGCGCCAGCAGCTTGGGGGTTCGACAGGGCGGGACCTACGAGCAGTACTTC
.,.,TRBV12-3/TRBV12-4,TRBJ2-7,CASSPTSPYEQYF,TGTGCCAGCAGTCCCACTAGTCCCTACGAGCAGTACTTC
.,.,TRBV5-1,TRBJ2-5,CASSPRGEETQYF,TGCGCCAGCAGCCCCCGCGGGGAAGAGACCCAGTACTTC
.,TRBD1,TRBV6-5,TRBJ2-1,CASSYLPRQGNEQFF,TGTGCCAGCAGTTACCTACCTCGACAGGGAAATGAGCAGTTCTTC
.,.,TRBV7-9,TRBJ1-6,CASSPFPQGGSPLHF,TGTGCCAGCAGCCCTTTCCCGCAGGGAGGCTCACCCCTCCACTTT
.,.,TRBV5-1,TRBJ2-3,CASSLDGDRTDTQYF,TGCGCCAGCAGCTTGGATGGGGATCGCACAGATACGCAGTATTTT
few,TRBD2,TRBV12-3/TRBV12-4,TRBJ2-5,CASSPRPKSRIGTRKETQYF,TGTGCCAGCAGTCCCCGCCCAAAAAGTAGGATAGGGACTAGAAAAGAGACCCAGTACTTC
few,TRBD2,TRBV20-1,TRBJ2-5,CSAGEWTSGGALEETQYF,TGCAGTGCTGGGGAATGGACTAGCGGGGGGGCCCTGGAAGAGACCCAGTACTTC
.,.,TRBV11-2,TRBJ1-2,CASSLDLIGSGYGYTF,TGTGCCAGCAGCTTAGATCTCATCGGGTCCGGCTATGGCTACACCTTC
few,.,TRBV25-1,TRBJ1-2,CASSPIRALYGYTF,TGTGCCAGCAGTCCAATCAGAGCTCTCTATGGCTACACCTTC